A single sample is the source of the 10 T cell receptor beta chains below, sequenced in a study of T cells expressing NK-cell markers. TCRdb re-analyzed the 5' RACE reads; it lists each CDR3 protein once, without DNA. The sample has over 350,000 distinct CDR3 sequences. The specimen sequenced was blood T cells: a sorted CD56 or NKG2C T cell subset, CD4+ or CD8+ T cells, or bulk PBMC T cells (not recorded which). These receptors were collected from a woman between 45 and 65 years old in good health.

V gene TRBV30 combines with J gene TRBJ1-2. This CDR3 is built from 11 residues. The germline V gene encodes CDR1 GTSNPN and CDR2 SVGIG (reference sequence). CDR3 loop: CAWSVEAGYTF.

The chain couples TRBV7-2 to TRBJ2-1. The CDR3 runs 13 residues. Germline CDR1 SGHTA, CDR2 FQGNSA. CDR3: CASSYVEVGEQFF. Full variable domain (outside the CDR3, taken from reference TRBV7-2 and TRBJ2-1): GAGVSQSPSNKVTEKGKDVELRCDPISGHTALYWYRQSLGQGLEFLIYFQGNSAPDKSGLPSDRFSAERTGGSVSTLTIQRTQQEDSAVYLCASSYVEVGEQFFGPGTRLTVL.

The V call is TRBV5-1, the J call TRBJ1-2; no DNA is available, so the TRBD1 call from TCRdb remains unchecked. This CDR3 spans 18 amino acids. The germline V gene has CDR1 SGHRS and CDR2 YFSETQ. The CDR3: CASSLGIGTPLTNYGYTF.

The rearrangement joins TRBV5-5 to TRBJ1-4. The CDR3 spans 20 residues. Germline V gives CDR1 SGHKS, CDR2 YYEKEE (reference sequence). CDR3 protein: CASSLYSRTAAQAANEKLFF. The whole variable domain, filled in from reference TRBV5-5 and TRBJ1-4, reads DAGVTQSPTHLIKTRGQQVTLRCSPISGHKSVSWYQQVLGQGPQFIFQYYEKEERGRGNFPDRFSARQFPNYSSELNVNALLLGDSALYLCASSLYSRTAAQAANEKLFFGSGTQLSVL.

The chain uses TRBV10-2 and TRBJ1-5; TCRdb proposes TRBD1, but this gene call is untestable without DNA. CDR1 WSHSY and CDR2 SAAADI come from the germline V gene. The CDR3 has 14 residues. The chain's CDR3 is CASSESGGGQPQHF.

V is TRBV2 and J is TRBJ2-1; the TCRdb D gene call, TRBD1, has no DNA to confirm it. This CDR3 is built from 14 residues. CDR1 is SNHLY, CDR2 FYNNEI, per germline. The CDR3 sequence is CARSGQGSYNEQFF.

V is TRBV28 and J is TRBJ2-1. CDR1 is MDHEN and CDR2 is SYDVKM in the germline V gene. The CDR3 runs 14 residues. This CDR3 is CASSRILSYNEQFF.

The chain has TRBV6-6 and TRBJ2-7; there is no DNA to check the TCRdb D call of TRBD2. The CDR3 has 14 residues. CDR1 and CDR2 from the germline V gene are MNHNY and SVGAGI (reference sequence). CDR3: CASSNGLARYEQYF.

This chain links TRBV12-3 or TRBV12-4 with TRBJ2-1. The CDR3 is made up of 13 amino acids. CDR3: CASSQIGYNEQFF.

The V and J genes are TRBV6-1 and TRBJ2-1; TCRdb picks TRBD2, but there is no DNA to check that call. The germline CDR1 and CDR2 sequences are MNHNS and SASEGT. The CDR3 consists of 13 residues. Here the CDR3 reads CASSGREFSEQFF.